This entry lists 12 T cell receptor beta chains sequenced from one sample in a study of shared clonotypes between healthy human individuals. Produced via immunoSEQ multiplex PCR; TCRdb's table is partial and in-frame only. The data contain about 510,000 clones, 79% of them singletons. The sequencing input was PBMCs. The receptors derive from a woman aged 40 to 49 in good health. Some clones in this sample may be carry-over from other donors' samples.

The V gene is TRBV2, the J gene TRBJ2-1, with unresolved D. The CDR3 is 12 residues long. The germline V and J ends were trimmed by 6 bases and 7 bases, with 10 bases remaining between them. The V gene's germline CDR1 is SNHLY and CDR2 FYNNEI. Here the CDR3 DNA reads TGTGCCAGCAGCCCCGATAGTAATGAGCAGTTCTTC. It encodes CASSPDSNEQFF.

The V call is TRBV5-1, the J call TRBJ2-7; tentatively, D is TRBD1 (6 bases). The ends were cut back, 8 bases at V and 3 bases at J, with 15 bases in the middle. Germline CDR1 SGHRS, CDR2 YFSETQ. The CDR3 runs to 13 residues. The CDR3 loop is CASRLWDNYEQYF. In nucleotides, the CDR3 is TGCGCCAGTCGGCTCTGGGACAACTACGAGCAGTACTTC. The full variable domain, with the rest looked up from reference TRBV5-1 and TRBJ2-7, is KAGVTQTPRYLIKTRGQQVTLSCSPISGHRSVSWYQQTPGQGLQFLFEYFSETQRNKGNFPGRFSGRQFSNSRSEMNVSTLELGDSALYLCASRLWDNYEQYFGPGTRLTVT.

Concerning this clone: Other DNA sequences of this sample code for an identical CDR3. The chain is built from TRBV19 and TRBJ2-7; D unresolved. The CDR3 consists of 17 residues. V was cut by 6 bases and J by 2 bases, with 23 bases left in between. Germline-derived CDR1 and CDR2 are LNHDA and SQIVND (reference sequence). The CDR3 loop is CASSTQLPVASPYEQYF. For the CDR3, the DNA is TGTGCCAGTAGCACTCAATTGCCTGTTGCGAGCCCCTACGAGCAGTACTTC.

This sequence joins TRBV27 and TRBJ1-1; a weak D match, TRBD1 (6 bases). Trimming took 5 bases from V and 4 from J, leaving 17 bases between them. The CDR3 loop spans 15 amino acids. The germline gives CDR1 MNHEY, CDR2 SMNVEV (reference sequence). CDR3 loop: CASSALGVGGTEAFF. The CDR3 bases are TGTGCCAGCAGTGCCTTGGGGGTAGGGGGCACTGAAGCTTTCTTT.

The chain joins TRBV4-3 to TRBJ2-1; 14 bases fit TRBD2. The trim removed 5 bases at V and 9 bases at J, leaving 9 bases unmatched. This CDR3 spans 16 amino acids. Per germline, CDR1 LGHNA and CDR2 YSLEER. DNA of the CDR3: TGCGCCAGCAGCGACCGACTAGCGGGAGGGCCAAGTGAGCAGTTCTTC. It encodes CASSDRLAGGPSEQFF.

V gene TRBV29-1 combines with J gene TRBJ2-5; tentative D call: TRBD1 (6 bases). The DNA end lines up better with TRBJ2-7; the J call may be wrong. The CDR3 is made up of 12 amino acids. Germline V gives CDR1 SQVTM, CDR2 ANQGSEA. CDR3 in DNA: TGCAGCGCCTCCACAGGGACCTACGAGCAGTACTTC. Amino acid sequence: CSASTGTYEQYF.

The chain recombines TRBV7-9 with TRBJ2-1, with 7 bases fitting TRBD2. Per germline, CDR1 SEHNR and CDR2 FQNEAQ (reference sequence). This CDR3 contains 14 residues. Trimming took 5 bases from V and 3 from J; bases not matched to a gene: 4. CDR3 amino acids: CASSVRDYYNEQFF. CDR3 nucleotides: TGTGCCAGCAGCGTCCGGGACTACTACAATGAGCAGTTCTTC.

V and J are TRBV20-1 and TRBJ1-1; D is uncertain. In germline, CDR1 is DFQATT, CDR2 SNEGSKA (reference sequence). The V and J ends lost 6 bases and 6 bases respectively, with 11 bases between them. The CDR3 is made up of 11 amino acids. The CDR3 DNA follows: TGCAGTGCCGAATGGATTTCTGAAGCTTTCTTT. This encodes CSAEWISEAFF.

CDR3 region: CASSPGAAYFEAFF. Written as DNA, the CDR3 is TGTGCCAGCAGTCCCGGTGCAGCGTATTTCGAAGCTTTCTTT. The rearrangement joins TRBV6-1 to TRBJ1-1; D remains ambiguous. With 5 bases removed from V and 8 bases from J, the gap between germline ends came to 18 bases. Germline V gene lookup returns CDR1 MNHNS and CDR2 SASEGT. This CDR3 has 14 residues.

CDR3 region: CASSLRGTVGELFF. In DNA form, the CDR3 reads TGTGCCAGCAGCTTGAGAGGGACGGTGGGGGAGCTGTTTTTT. The rearrangement joins TRBV7-6 to TRBJ2-2; possibly TRBD1 or TRBD2 for D (5 bases each). Trimming took 3 bases from V and 8 from J, leaving 13 bases between them. This CDR3 is 14 amino acids long. Per the germline V gene, CDR1 is SGHVS and CDR2 is FNYEAQ.

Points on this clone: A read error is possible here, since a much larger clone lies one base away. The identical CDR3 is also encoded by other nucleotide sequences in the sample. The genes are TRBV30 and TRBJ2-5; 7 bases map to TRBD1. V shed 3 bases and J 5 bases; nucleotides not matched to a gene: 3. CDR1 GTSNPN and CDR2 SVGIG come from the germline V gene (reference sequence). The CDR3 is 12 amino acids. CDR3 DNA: TGTGCCTGGAGCCCCAGGGGGGAGACCCAGTACTTC. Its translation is CAWSPRGETQYF.

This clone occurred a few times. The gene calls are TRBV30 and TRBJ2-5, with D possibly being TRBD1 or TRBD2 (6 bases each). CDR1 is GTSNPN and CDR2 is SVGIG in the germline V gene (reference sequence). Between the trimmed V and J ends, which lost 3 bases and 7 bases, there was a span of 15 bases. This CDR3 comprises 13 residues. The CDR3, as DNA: TGTGCCTGGAGCGCTAGAGGAGGGGGGACCCAGTACTTC. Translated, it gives CAWSARGGGTQYF.